Listed below are T cell receptor beta chains from one sample, sequenced in a study of T cells in Graves' hyperthyroidism and ophthalmopathy. TCRdb processed the multiplex PCR reads anew with MiXCR; each CDR3 protein has one entry. The sample has around 420,000 distinct CDR3 sequences, about 15% seen once. Sequences were obtained from blood. Source of these receptors: a woman aged 18-29 years with Graves' hyperthyroidism. The CDR3 runs from the conserved cysteine through the conserved F or W. A D gene is named only where the DNA matches it firmly. Clone size is stated in some rows and not others, as once, few, many or a class when expanded.

J: TRBJ2-3; length: 13; size: many; V: TRBV5-1; D: .; CDR3: CASSLEGVNTQYF; DNA: TGCGCCAGCAGCTTGGAAGGAGTGAATACGCAGTATTTT
J: TRBJ2-7; length: 15; size: many; V: TRBV2; D: .; CDR3: CASSGPGLRVYEQYF; DNA: TGTGCCAGCAGTGGTCCGGGACTGCGTGTTTACGAGCAGTACTTC
J: TRBJ2-2; length: 15; size: many; V: TRBV20-1; D: TRBD2; CDR3: CSARVLAGDTGELFF; DNA: TGCAGTGCTAGAGTGTTAGCGGGAGACACCGGGGAGCTGTTTTTT
J: TRBJ2-5; length: 13; size: few; V: TRBV7-3; D: .; CDR3: CASSRVPLETQYF; DNA: TGTGCCAGCAGCCGGGTTCCCCTCGAGACCCAGTACTTC
J: TRBJ2-4; length: 12; size: .; V: TRBV12-3/TRBV12-4; D: .; CDR3: CASTQGGDIQYF; DNA: TGTGCCAGCACCCAGGGTGGGGACATTCAGTACTTC
J: TRBJ1-2; length: 16; size: many; V: TRBV6-1; D: .; CDR3: CASSRPPGGTFYGYTF; DNA: TGTGCCAGCAGTCGACCGCCTGGAGGGACCTTCTATGGCTACACCTTC
J: TRBJ2-4; length: 13; size: .; V: TRBV25-1; D: .; CDR3: CASSAYRAGIQYF; DNA: TGTGCCAGCAGTGCGTACCGGGCGGGCATTCAGTACTTC
J: TRBJ2-3; length: 13; size: .; V: TRBV2; D: .; CDR3: CASRPDSGGTQYF; DNA: TGTGCCAGCAGGCCGGACAGTGGAGGCACGCAGTATTTT
J: TRBJ2-7; length: 16; size: .; V: TRBV24-1; D: TRBD2; CDR3: CATSDPGTSGNERQYF; DNA: TGTGCCACCAGTGACCCTGGGACTAGCGGGAATGAGAGGCAGTACTTC
J: TRBJ2-1; length: 15; size: many; V: TRBV12-3/TRBV12-4; D: TRBD2; CDR3: CASSLRTSGRNEQFF; DNA: TGTGCCAGCAGTCTTAGGACTAGCGGGAGAAATGAGCAGTTCTTC
J: TRBJ2-3; length: 12; size: .; V: TRBV14; D: .; CDR3: CASKGYTDTQYF; DNA: TGTGCCAGCAAGGGATACACAGATACGCAGTATTTT
J: TRBJ1-2; length: 15; size: few; V: TRBV20-1; D: TRBD1; CDR3: CSARLTDRASSGYTF; DNA: TGCAGTGCTAGGCTCACCGACAGGGCGTCTAGTGGCTACACCTTC
J: TRBJ1-1; length: 15; size: many; V: TRBV7-8; D: .; CDR3: CASSPRSGSETEAFF; DNA: TGTGCCAGCAGCCCCAGGTCCGGGTCCGAAACTGAAGCTTTCTTT
J: TRBJ1-6; length: 14; size: .; V: TRBV6-1; D: .; CDR3: CASSDLALNSPLHF; DNA: TGTGCCAGCAGTGATTTGGCCTTAAATTCACCCCTCCACTTT
J: TRBJ2-1; length: 12; size: many; V: TRBV7-6; D: .; CDR3: CASSLALREQFF; DNA: TGTGCCAGCAGCTTAGCCCTTCGTGAGCAGTTCTTC
J: TRBJ1-6; length: 15; size: .; V: TRBV6-5; D: .; CDR3: CASSTQTGLGSPLHF; DNA: TGTGCCAGCAGTACTCAGACAGGTCTGGGTTCACCCCTCCACTTT
J: TRBJ2-2; length: 17; size: many; V: TRBV6-1; D: .; CDR3: CASSRSKRDTNTGELFF; DNA: TGTGCCAGCAGCCGCTCGAAGAGAGATACGAACACCGGGGAGCTGTTTTTT
J: TRBJ1-2; length: 14; size: .; V: TRBV11-2; D: .; CDR3: CASSLTSGIDGYTF; DNA: TGTGCCAGCAGCTTAACTTCAGGGATAGATGGCTACACCTTC
J: TRBJ2-7; length: 18; size: many; V: TRBV7-9; D: TRBD2; CDR3: CASSPGGGRFWSSYEQYF; DNA: TGTGCCAGCAGCCCTGGGGGGGGTCGGTTCTGGAGCTCCTACGAGCAGTACTTC
J: TRBJ2-7; length: 16; size: many; V: TRBV5-1; D: TRBD1; CDR3: CASRRQTGTGGSEQYF; DNA: TGCGCCAGCAGACGGCAAACCGGGACAGGGGGCTCCGAGCAGTACTTC
J: TRBJ2-1; length: 13; size: few; V: TRBV20-1; D: TRBD1; CDR3: CSAPGQGTHEQFF; DNA: TGCAGTGCCCCGGGACAGGGGACTCATGAGCAGTTCTTC
J: TRBJ1-4; length: 15; size: many; V: TRBV28; D: .; CDR3: CASSVHRAGNEKLFF; DNA: TGTGCCAGCAGTGTCCACAGGGCCGGGAATGAAAAACTGTTTTTT
J: TRBJ2-3; length: 12; size: few; V: TRBV9; D: .; CDR3: CASSVGSDTQYF; DNA: TGTGCCAGCAGCGTGGGCTCAGATACGCAGTATTTT
J: TRBJ1-4; length: 14; size: .; V: TRBV20-1; D: TRBD1; CDR3: CSVRTGGSNEKLFF; DNA: TGCAGTGTCCGGACAGGGGGCTCGAATGAAAAACTGTTTTTT
J: TRBJ2-1; length: 16; size: many; V: TRBV2; D: .; CDR3: CASRGGAVRYNNEQFF; DNA: TGTGCCAGCAGGGGGGGGGCGGTTCGATACAACAATGAGCAGTTCTTC
J: TRBJ2-3; length: 14; size: many; V: TRBV3-1; D: .; CDR3: CASSKRDFPDTQYF; DNA: TGTGCCAGCAGCAAACGGGACTTCCCAGATACGCAGTATTTT
J: TRBJ1-2; length: 14; size: many; V: TRBV7-2; D: .; CDR3: CASSLALTDYGYTF; DNA: TGTGCCAGCAGCTTAGCCTTGACTGACTATGGCTACACCTTC
J: TRBJ1-4; length: 12; size: .; V: TRBV29-1; D: .; CDR3: CSLGGANEKLFF; DNA: TGCAGTCTAGGGGGGGCTAATGAAAAACTGTTTTTT
J: TRBJ2-7; length: 13; size: many; V: TRBV2; D: .; CDR3: CASSPGRGDEQYF; DNA: TGTGCCAGCAGTCCGGGCAGAGGGGACGAGCAGTACTTC
J: TRBJ2-7; length: 15; size: .; V: TRBV6-1; D: TRBD2; CDR3: CASSERSSGSYEQYF; DNA: TGTGCCAGCAGTGAAAGGTCTAGCGGGAGTTACGAGCAGTACTTC
J: TRBJ2-1; length: 13; size: many; V: TRBV28; D: .; CDR3: CASSFYPYNEQFF; DNA: TGTGCCAGCAGTTTTTACCCCTACAATGAGCAGTTCTTC
J: TRBJ1-2; length: 16; size: few; V: TRBV4-1; D: .; CDR3: CASSQGSQGIHYGYTF; DNA: TGCGCCAGCAGCCAAGGCAGTCAGGGGATTCACTATGGCTACACCTTC
J: TRBJ2-2; length: 15; size: many; V: TRBV3-1; D: .; CDR3: CASRRRLENTGELFF; DNA: TGTGCCAGCAGACGACGACTAGAGAACACCGGGGAGCTGTTTTTT
J: TRBJ1-3; length: 12; size: .; V: TRBV3-1; D: .; CDR3: CASGQGSRTIYF; DNA: TGTGCCAGCGGCCAAGGCAGTAGGACCATATATTTT
J: TRBJ2-5; length: 12; size: many; V: TRBV6-1; D: .; CDR3: CASSELGTRVYF; DNA: TGTGCCAGCAGTGAATTGGGGACAAGGGTGTACTTC
J: TRBJ1-1; length: 13; size: many; V: TRBV6-1; D: .; CDR3: CASRGGGNTEAFF; DNA: TGTGCCAGCAGGGGGGGGGGTAACACTGAAGCTTTCTTT
J: TRBJ2-2; length: 17; size: many; V: TRBV6-2/TRBV6-3; D: .; CDR3: CASSYRNGGENTGELFF; DNA: TGTGCCAGCAGTTACCGCAACGGCGGGGAGAACACCGGGGAGCTGTTTTTT
J: TRBJ1-3; length: 15; size: .; V: TRBV5-1; D: .; CDR3: CASSLAPGAGNTIYF; DNA: TGCGCCAGCAGCTTGGCCCCGGGGGCCGGAAACACCATATATTTT
J: TRBJ2-1; length: 18; size: many; V: TRBV12-3/TRBV12-4; D: TRBD1; CDR3: CASSYRPFPGQTYNEQFF; DNA: TGTGCCAGCAGTTATCGACCTTTTCCGGGACAGACCTACAATGAGCAGTTCTTC
J: TRBJ2-3; length: 16; size: many; V: TRBV12-3/TRBV12-4; D: TRBD2; CDR3: CASSFLAGGFTDTQYF; DNA: TGTGCCAGCAGTTTCCTAGCGGGGGGTTTCACAGATACGCAGTATTTT
J: TRBJ2-1; length: 13; size: many; V: TRBV25-1; D: .; CDR3: CASSDLQYNEQFF; DNA: TGTGCCAGCAGTGACCTCCAATACAATGAGCAGTTCTTC
J: TRBJ1-6; length: 16; size: .; V: TRBV3-1; D: .; CDR3: CASSQGIGDTVSPLHF; DNA: TGTGCCAGCAGCCAAGGCATCGGGGACACAGTCTCACCCCTCCACTTT
J: TRBJ1-2; length: 14; size: many; V: TRBV29-1; D: TRBD1; CDR3: CSVPRTGGAYGYTF; DNA: TGCAGCGTTCCTAGGACAGGGGGTGCCTATGGCTACACCTTC
J: TRBJ2-1; length: 13; size: many; V: TRBV5-5; D: .; CDR3: CASSFPGSYEQFF; DNA: TGTGCCAGCAGCTTCCCCGGGAGCTATGAGCAGTTCTTC
J: TRBJ1-5; length: 15; size: few; V: TRBV12-3/TRBV12-4; D: TRBD1; CDR3: CASSLSVTGNQPQHF; DNA: TGTGCCAGCAGTCTTTCCGTGACAGGGAATCAGCCCCAGCATTTT
J: TRBJ1-5; length: 15; size: many; V: TRBV28; D: .; CDR3: CASTLAGLGGQPQHF; DNA: TGTGCCAGCACCCTGGCGGGTTTGGGGGGTCAGCCCCAGCATTTT
J: TRBJ2-3; length: 18; size: many; V: TRBV9; D: TRBD2; CDR3: CASSVRTSGGAPPDTQYF; DNA: TGTGCCAGCAGCGTTAGGACTAGCGGGGGGGCCCCGCCAGATACGCAGTATTTT
J: TRBJ2-2; length: 12; size: many; V: TRBV30; D: .; CDR3: CAWSVGGGELFF; DNA: TGTGCCTGGAGTGTTGGGGGAGGGGAGCTGTTTTTT
J: TRBJ2-7; length: 14; size: few; V: TRBV30; D: .; CDR3: CAWSRTTNSYEQYF; DNA: TGTGCCTGGAGTAGGACAACTAACTCCTACGAGCAGTACTTC
J: TRBJ1-4; length: 15; size: few; V: TRBV9; D: .; CDR3: CASSVDPGPNEKLFF; DNA: TGTGCCAGCAGCGTAGATCCGGGCCCTAATGAAAAACTGTTTTTT
J: TRBJ1-2; length: 13; size: .; V: TRBV24-1; D: TRBD1; CDR3: CATSQGQGYGYTF; DNA: TGTGCCACCAGTCAAGGACAGGGCTATGGCTACACCTTC
J: TRBJ1-6; length: 14; size: many; V: TRBV20-1; D: .; CDR3: CSASPTGYNSPLHF; DNA: TGCAGTGCTTCTCCCACAGGTTATAATTCACCCCTCCACTTT
J: TRBJ2-7; length: 16; size: many; V: TRBV27; D: TRBD2; CDR3: CASSRRGTSGTYEQYF; DNA: TGTGCCAGCAGCCGAAGGGGGACTAGCGGGACCTACGAGCAGTACTTC
J: TRBJ2-3; length: 16; size: .; V: TRBV9; D: .; CDR3: CASSVGQAPYTDTQYF; DNA: TGTGCCAGCAGCGTAGGCCAAGCCCCATACACAGATACGCAGTATTTT
J: TRBJ2-1; length: 14; size: many; V: TRBV2; D: TRBD2; CDR3: CASSGGLAGGFQFF; DNA: TGTGCCAGCAGTGGAGGACTAGCGGGAGGGTTTCAGTTCTTC
J: TRBJ1-5; length: 12; size: few; V: TRBV6-2/TRBV6-3; D: .; CDR3: CASSYLEQPQHF; DNA: TGTGCCAGCAGTTACCTTGAACAGCCCCAGCATTTT
J: TRBJ1-6; length: 17; size: many; V: TRBV6-6; D: TRBD1; CDR3: CASSYSWTGGYNSPLHF; DNA: TGTGCCAGCAGTTACTCTTGGACAGGGGGATATAATTCACCCCTCCACTTT
J: TRBJ1-4; length: 16; size: few; V: TRBV7-2; D: TRBD1; CDR3: CASSRWRTGGGEKLFF; DNA: TGTGCCAGCAGCCGTTGGCGGACAGGGGGCGGTGAAAAACTGTTTTTT
J: TRBJ2-5; length: 14; size: few; V: TRBV5-8; D: .; CDR3: CASSPWVKRETQYF; DNA: TGTGCCAGCAGCCCATGGGTTAAAAGAGAGACCCAGTACTTC